One sample yielded the 18 T cell receptor beta chains listed below, sequenced in a study of T cell clonality in common variable immunodeficiency. Clones were sequenced by immunoSEQ multiplex PCR, and TCRdb holds only the in-frame ones, with some missing. The sample counts about 35,000 clones, none seen once; the ten largest own under 4.5%. Material: peripheral blood mononuclear cells. Receptors were obtained from a person aged 18 to 70 in good health.

This clone was seen many times. The missing CDR3 end, 3 residues past where the read stops, is filled in from the germline J gene. This chain joins TRBV12-5 and TRBJ2-7; 11 positions match TRBD2. From germline, CDR1 is LGHNT and CDR2 FRNRAP. The CDR3 extends over 18 amino acids. Losses at the gene ends were 0 bases for V and 6 bases for J; bases not matched to a gene: 13. Here the CDR3 reads CASGLVVLAGGSLFEQYF. The CDR3 DNA, read in part, is TGTGCTAGTGGTTTGGTGGTCCTAGCGGGAGGTTCGTTATTCGAG.

The table lists this clone with many counts. The CDR3 end lies 3 residues beyond the end of the read and is filled in from the germline J gene. V usage is TRBV5-6 and J usage is TRBJ2-5; 10 nucleotides match TRBD2. V shed 4 bases, J shed 4 bases, and the junction held 4 bases outside the gene matches. The length of the CDR3 is 14 residues. CDR1 is SGHDT, CDR2 YYEEEE, per germline. The CDR3 region is CASSERGGRETQYF. CDR3 DNA, as far as it was read: TGTGCCAGCAGCGAGCGGGGGGGCCGAGAGACC.

This clone was seen many times. The read ends 3 residues shy of where the CDR3 ends; the end is completed using the germline J gene. The J gene is TRBJ1-5, the V gene TRBV5-1; TRBD1 might be the D (5 bases). From germline, CDR1 is SGHRS and CDR2 YFSETQ. This CDR3 is 15 amino acids long. V gave up 4 bases and J gave up 2 bases, with 13 bases separating them. The CDR3 DNA, read in part, is TGCGCCAGCAGCCCCGGAGGGGAGGGCAATCAGCCC. As protein: CASSPGGEGNQP. In full, the CDR3 is CASSPGGEGNQPQHF. Supplemented by reference TRBV5-1 and TRBJ1-5, the full variable domain reads KAGVTQTPRYLIKTRGQQVTLSCSPISGHRSVSWYQQTPGQGLQFLFEYFSETQRNKGNFPGRFSGRQFSNSRSEMNVSTLELGDSALYLCASSPGGEGNQPQHFGDGTRLSIL.

As to this clone: The missing CDR3 end, 3 residues past where the read stops, is filled in from the germline J gene. The chain has TRBV11-1 and TRBJ2-7; 8 nucleotides line up with TRBD1. The germline gives CDR1 SGHAT, CDR2 FQDESV (reference sequence). With 6 bases clipped from V and 0 bases from J, the junction kept 4 bases outside the gene matches. The CDR3 has 14 amino acids. CDR3 amino acids: CASRYGTGSYEQYF. The CDR3 bases that were read are TGTGCCAGCAGGTACGGGACAGGCTCCTACGAG. The full variable domain, in which reference TRBV11-1 and TRBJ2-7 provide the parts outside the CDR3, is EAEVAQSPRYKITEKSQAVAFWCDPISGHATLYWYRQILGQGPELLVQFQDESVVDDSQLPKDRFSAERLKGVDSTLKIQPAELGDSAMYLCASRYGTGSYEQYFGPGTRLTVT.

This clone was observed a few times. Read sequence stops 3 residues before the CDR3 end, and the germline J gene provides the missing end. The chain recombines TRBV10-2 with TRBJ1-1; weak D call: TRBD1 (6 bases). The V end was cut by 4 bases, the J end by 1 base, with 10 bases between. CDR3 size: 14 residues. Germline CDR1 and CDR2: WSHSY and SAAADI. The CDR3 is CASSVTGTNTEAFF. CDR3 bases read: TGCGCCAGCAGTGTAACAGGGACGAACACTGAA.

This clone has ten or more counts. The missing CDR3 end, 3 residues past where the read stops, is filled in from the germline J gene. The chain combines TRBV20-1 with TRBJ2-2; 9 nucleotides line up with TRBD2. CDR1 and CDR2 (germline): DFQATT, SNEGSKA (reference sequence). V trimming: 2 bases; J trimming: 5 bases; junction bases outside the gene matches: 6. This CDR3 is built from 15 residues. CDR3 loop: CSARPPAGGTGELFF. Partial CDR3 DNA: TGCAGTGCTAGACCACCAGCGGGGGGTACCGGGGAG.

This clone has at least ten counts. The observed sequence ends 3 residues before the CDR3 terminus, with the missing tail filled in from the germline J gene. The chain combines TRBV20-1 with TRBJ1-5; 8 bases map to TRBD1. This CDR3 is 14 amino acids long. Germline values: CDR1 DFQATT, CDR2 SNEGSKA (reference sequence). Trimming took 4 bases from V and 5 from J; bases not matched to a gene: 7. The CDR3 region is CSATLGQGDQPQHF. CDR3 bases read: TGCAGTGCTACCCTCGGACAGGGCGATCAGCCC.

This clone was seen repeatedly, ten times or more. Coverage ceases 3 residues before the CDR3 finishes, and the germline J gene fills in the end. V gene TRBV2 combines with J gene TRBJ2-7, with 7 bases aligning to TRBD2. Per the germline V gene, CDR1 is SNHLY and CDR2 is FYNNEI. With V trimmed by 1 base and J by 3 bases, 6 bases remained unmatched. The CDR3 is 15 amino acids. The CDR3 sequence: CASSEGAGDIYEQYF. The covered CDR3 bases are TGTGCCAGCAGTGAAGGGGCGGGAGATATCTACGAG.

This clone has ten or more counts. The CDR3 end lies 3 residues beyond the end of the read and is filled in from the germline J gene. V is TRBV10-3 and J is TRBJ2-3, with 8 bases identical to TRBD1. CDR1 is ENHRY, CDR2 SYGVKD, per germline. The trim removed 4 bases at V and 6 bases at J, leaving 0 bases unmatched. This CDR3 region has 12 residues. CDR3 DNA (partial): TGTGCCATCAGTGGGGACAGGGATACG. This encodes CAISGDRDT. The CDR3, in full, reads CAISGDRDTQYF.

In this sample, this clone turned up many times. The CDR3 extends 3 residues past the end of the read, so its final part is completed from the germline J gene. V is TRBV20-1 and J is TRBJ1-6; 7 bases map to TRBD1. V lost 3 bases and J lost 0; bases outside the gene matches: 11. The CDR3 length is 18 residues. Germline loops: CDR1 DFQATT, CDR2 SNEGSKA (reference sequence). The CDR3 sequence: CSASGLGQASSYNSPLHF. The CDR3 bases that were read are TGCAGTGCTAGCGGTCTAGGACAGGCCAGCTCCTATAATTCACCC.

On this clone: Sequencing ends 3 residues short of the CDR3 end; the germline J gene provides the rest. V usage is TRBV23-1 and J usage is TRBJ1-2, with 7 bases lining up with TRBD1. TRBV23-1 is an ORF, with its function uncertain. This CDR3 contains 12 residues. The CDR3 loop is CASGQAYNDYTF. The sequenced CDR3 bases are TGCGCCAGCGGACAGGCGTACAATGAC.

This clone was seen at least ten times. Sequencing ends 3 residues short of the CDR3 end; the germline J gene provides the rest. The J gene is TRBJ2-1, the V gene TRBV7-3, with 7 bases that match TRBD2. V shed 5 bases and J 7 bases; nucleotides not matched to a gene: 14. Germline CDR1 is SGHTA and CDR2 is FQGTGA. CDR3 length: 16 amino acids. The CDR3 bases that were read are TGTGCCAGCAGCGCAAGAGTAGGTAGCGGGTGGAATGAG. Translating gives CASSARVGSGWNE. The complete CDR3 protein is CASSARVGSGWNEQFF.

This clone was counted ten times or more. The read terminates 3 residues ahead of where the CDR3 ends, so the germline J gene completes it. The V gene is TRBV4-2, the J gene TRBJ2-6; D is perhaps TRBD2 (7 bases). Trimming took off 1 base at V and 0 bases at J, with 13 bases between the two ends. The CDR3 consists of 18 residues. Germline-derived CDR1 and CDR2 are LGHNA and YNFKEQ. CDR3 DNA, as far as it was read: TGTGCCAGCAGCCAAGGGGCGGGGGCCCTCTCTGGGGCCAACGTC. Translation: CASSQGAGALSGANV. From start to end, the CDR3 is CASSQGAGALSGANVLTF.

With regard to this clone: The read ends 3 residues before the CDR3 terminus; that terminus is restored from the germline J gene. The J gene is TRBJ1-5, the V gene TRBV7-9, with 7 bases matching TRBD1. The V and J ends lost 1 base and 9 bases, in that order; junction bases with no gene match: 9. The germline V gene has CDR1 SEHNR and CDR2 FQNEAQ (reference sequence). This CDR3 comprises 15 residues. The CDR3 bases that were read are TGTGCCAGCAGCTTAGGCCGGGACAGAAAAGCGCCC. As protein: CASSLGRDRKAP. The full CDR3 protein is CASSLGRDRKAPQHF.

This clone was seen many times. The CDR3 is cut off 3 residues early in the read; its end comes from the germline J gene. The genes are TRBV2 and TRBJ1-5; D is ambiguous. This CDR3 comprises 13 residues. CDR1 is SNHLY, CDR2 FYNNEI, per germline. V was cut by 6 bases and J by 9 bases, with 15 bases left in between. CDR3 bases read: TGTGCCAGCAGCGCTAGTGATTACGTGCCC. Protein sequence: CASSASDYVP. The whole CDR3 reads CASSASDYVPQHF.

For this clone: The read terminates 3 residues before the CDR3 end, so the remaining end is supplied by the germline J gene. The chain joins TRBV11-2 to TRBJ1-6; TRBD1 is a possible D gene (6 bases). Trimming removed 5 bases at V and 8 bases at J, with 13 bases between. CDR3 size: 14 residues. CDR1 and CDR2 (germline): SGHAT, FQNNGV. The CDR3 sequence is CASSVAGDHSPLHF. The CDR3 DNA, read in part, is TGTGCCAGCAGCGTTGCAGGGGATCATTCACCC.

This clone was found a few times. The read stops 3 residues short of the end of the CDR3; the missing end is completed from the germline J gene. V usage is TRBV10-2 and J usage is TRBJ2-7; no reliable D call. Germline V CDR1 and CDR2: WSHSY, SAAADI. This CDR3 spans 12 amino acids. With 4 bases removed from V and 6 bases from J, the gap between germline ends came to 10 bases. Partial CDR3 DNA: TGCGCCAGCAGTGGGGTCAGGCCCGAG. It yields the protein CASSGVRPE. The whole CDR3 is CASSGVRPEQYF.

This clone has at least ten counts. The read ends 3 residues shy of where the CDR3 ends; the end is completed using the germline J gene. The rearrangement uses TRBV7-9 and TRBJ2-7; perhaps TRBD1 as D (5 bases). Between the trimmed V and J ends, which lost 1 base and 3 bases, there was a span of 10 bases. The CDR3 is 14 amino acids. Germline V gene lookup returns CDR1 SEHNR and CDR2 FQNEAQ (reference sequence). CDR3: CASSLGPTGYEQYF. The CDR3 DNA, read in part, is TGTGCCAGCAGCTTAGGACCTACAGGCTACGAG.